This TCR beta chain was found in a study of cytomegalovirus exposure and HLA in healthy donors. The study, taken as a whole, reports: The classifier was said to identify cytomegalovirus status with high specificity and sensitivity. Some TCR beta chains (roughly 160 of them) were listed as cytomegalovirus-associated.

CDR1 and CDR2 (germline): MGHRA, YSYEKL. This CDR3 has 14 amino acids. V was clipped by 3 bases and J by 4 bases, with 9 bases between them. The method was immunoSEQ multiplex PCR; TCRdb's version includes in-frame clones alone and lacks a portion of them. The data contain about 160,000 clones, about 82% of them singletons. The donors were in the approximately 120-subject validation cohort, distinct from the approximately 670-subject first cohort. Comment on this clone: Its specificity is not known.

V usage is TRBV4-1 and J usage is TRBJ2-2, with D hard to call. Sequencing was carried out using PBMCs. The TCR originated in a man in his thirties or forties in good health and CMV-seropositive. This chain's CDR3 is CASSQGQTTGELFF. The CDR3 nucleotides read TGCGCCAGCAGCCAGGGCCAGACCACCGGGGAGCTGTTTTTT.